This TCR beta chain was sequenced during a study of shared clonotypes between healthy human individuals. Study at large: Sampling drew on donors who were two women and three men aged 18 to 49. CD4 naive and memory got three plates each, CD8 naive two, CD8 memory one.

The CDR3 spans 15 residues. Trimming removed 6 bases from V and 4 bases from J, with 16 bases in between. Per the germline V gene, CDR1 is LNHDA and CDR2 is SQIVND (reference sequence). Each replicate PCR on the sorted subsets used roughly 190 ng DNA (around 30,000 T cell genomes). TCRdb's copy holds only in-frame clones and misses some; the assay was immunoSEQ multiplex PCR. The sample carries about a million clones, approximately 70% recorded once. The material sequenced was memory CD4+ T cells sorted from blood. Subset given: CD45RA-negative fraction. The sequence derives from a young man in good health. The chain employs TRBV19 and TRBJ1-3; a possible D gene is TRBD1 (5 bases). DNA of the CDR3: TGTGCCAGTAGAGTGGGGCAGAGAGAAGGAAACACCATATATTTT. As protein: CASRVGQREGNTIYF.